Listed below are T cell receptor beta chains from one sample, sequenced in a study of cytomegalovirus exposure and HLA in healthy donors. Clones were sequenced by immunoSEQ multiplex PCR, and TCRdb holds only the in-frame ones, with some missing. The sample carries 100,000 or so clones, 60% to 85% recorded once. Sequenced input: PBMCs. These receptors all stem from a man in his forties in good health and CMV-seronegative. CDR3s include the opening cysteine and the closing phenylalanine or tryptophan. A D gene is named only where the DNA matches it firmly. Where a row states a size, it is once, few, many or the class of an expanded clone; other rows omit it.

cdr3_nt: TGTGCCAGCAGCGTAGAGGCGGGAGGGGGAAATGAGCAGTTCTTC
cdr3_aa: CASSVEAGGGNEQFF
d_call: TRBD2
v_call: TRBV9
clone_size: few
j_call: TRBJ2-1

cdr3_nt: TGTGCCAGCATCCCTGGGATTGGCGGGGGGGCTTATGAGCAGTTCTTC
cdr3_aa: CASIPGIGGGAYEQFF
d_call: TRBD2
v_call: TRBV28
clone_size: NA
j_call: TRBJ2-1

cdr3_nt: TGCGCCAGCTGTGAGCAGGGAATTGATGAGCAGTTCTTC
cdr3_aa: CASCEQGIDEQFF
d_call: NA
v_call: TRBV5-1
clone_size: NA
j_call: TRBJ2-1

cdr3_nt: TGCGCCAGCAGCTTGGATGAGCGGGCTAGCACAGATACGCAGTATTTT
cdr3_aa: CASSLDERASTDTQYF
d_call: NA
v_call: TRBV5-1
clone_size: once
j_call: TRBJ2-3

cdr3_nt: TGCGCCAGCAGCCAAGACCTCACAGGGGTTGGGGGGCCTAACTATGGCTACACCTTC
cdr3_aa: CASSQDLTGVGGPNYGYTF
d_call: TRBD1
v_call: TRBV4-3
clone_size: NA
j_call: TRBJ1-2

cdr3_nt: TGTTCCAGCAGCTGGCGGTCCGAAAAACTGTTTTTT
cdr3_aa: CSSSWRSEKLFF
d_call: NA
v_call: TRBV7-9
clone_size: NA
j_call: TRBJ1-4

cdr3_nt: TGTGCCAGCTTGGGACAGGGCAATCAGCCCCAGCATTTT
cdr3_aa: CASLGQGNQPQHF
d_call: TRBD1
v_call: TRBV28
clone_size: NA
j_call: TRBJ1-5

cdr3_nt: TGTGCCAGCATCCCCAGGGGAGCCAAAAACATTCAGTACTTC
cdr3_aa: CASIPRGAKNIQYF
d_call: NA
v_call: TRBV6-6
clone_size: once
j_call: TRBJ2-4

cdr3_nt: TGTGCCAGCAGTCACGGACTAGCGCGCGCCAAAAACATTCAGTACTTC
cdr3_aa: CASSHGLARAKNIQYF
d_call: TRBD2
v_call: TRBV2
clone_size: NA
j_call: TRBJ2-4

cdr3_nt: TGTGCCATCAGTGCGGCCTCCGGGACAGGACCCAACACCGGGGAGCTGTTTTTT
cdr3_aa: CAISAASGTGPNTGELFF
d_call: TRBD1
v_call: TRBV10-3
clone_size: NA
j_call: TRBJ2-2

cdr3_nt: TGCGCCAGCAGCCAAGATTCTCGAGATTTAGATACGCAGTATTTT
cdr3_aa: CASSQDSRDLDTQYF
d_call: NA
v_call: TRBV4-3
clone_size: NA
j_call: TRBJ2-3

cdr3_nt: TGTTCCAGCAGCTTAGTCAGGGGTGGTAATTCACCCCTCCACTTT
cdr3_aa: CSSSLVRGGNSPLHF
d_call: NA
v_call: TRBV7-9
clone_size: once
j_call: TRBJ1-6

cdr3_nt: TGCGCCAGCAGCTTGGTAGCGAGGGATTATGGCTACACCTTC
cdr3_aa: CASSLVARDYGYTF
d_call: NA
v_call: TRBV5-1
clone_size: NA
j_call: TRBJ1-2

cdr3_nt: TGTGCCAGCAGTGAACCTTCGTCGACAGCTCACTATGGCTACACCTTC
cdr3_aa: CASSEPSSTAHYGYTF
d_call: NA
v_call: TRBV25-1
clone_size: NA
j_call: TRBJ1-2

cdr3_nt: TGTGCCAGCAGCTCAGGGGGGTCTGAAGCTTTCTTT
cdr3_aa: CASSSGGSEAFF
d_call: TRBD1
v_call: TRBV7-3
clone_size: NA
j_call: TRBJ1-1

cdr3_nt: TGCGCCAGCAGCCACCGACAGGGGGTTTACACTGAAGCTTTCTTT
cdr3_aa: CASSHRQGVYTEAFF
d_call: TRBD1
v_call: TRBV4-3
clone_size: NA
j_call: TRBJ1-1

cdr3_nt: TGCGCCAGCAGCCCGTATACAGGGCTTGAGCAGTTCTTC
cdr3_aa: CASSPYTGLEQFF
d_call: NA
v_call: TRBV4-3
clone_size: NA
j_call: TRBJ2-1

cdr3_nt: TGTGCCAGCAGCTTATTTGGCCAGGTCAATGAAAAACTGTTTTTT
cdr3_aa: CASSLFGQVNEKLFF
d_call: NA
v_call: TRBV7-9
clone_size: NA
j_call: TRBJ1-4

cdr3_nt: TGTGCCAGCAGCCCTCCCGGGCGGGGGGCCTACAATGAGCAGTTCTTC
cdr3_aa: CASSPPGRGAYNEQFF
d_call: TRBD2
v_call: TRBV14
clone_size: NA
j_call: TRBJ2-1

cdr3_nt: TGTGCCAGCAGTTCAGACAGGTATAGCAATCAGCCCCAGCATTTT
cdr3_aa: CASSSDRYSNQPQHF
d_call: NA
v_call: TRBV7-9
clone_size: NA
j_call: TRBJ1-5

cdr3_nt: TGTGCCAGCAGCTTTGGTAGCGGGAGTTTAGATACGCAGTATTTT
cdr3_aa: CASSFGSGSLDTQYF
d_call: TRBD2
v_call: TRBV7-6
clone_size: few
j_call: TRBJ2-3

cdr3_nt: TGTGCCAGCAGCTTATGGGGGACAGGGAGGGATCTCGGGCAGTACTTC
cdr3_aa: CASSLWGTGRDLGQYF
d_call: TRBD1
v_call: TRBV7-2
clone_size: NA
j_call: TRBJ2-7

cdr3_nt: TGTGCCAGCAGTGAGGGGACAGGGGGCGGTGAGACCCAGTACTTC
cdr3_aa: CASSEGTGGGETQYF
d_call: TRBD1
v_call: TRBV2
clone_size: NA
j_call: TRBJ2-5

cdr3_nt: TGTGCCAGCAGCCACATCGGACAGGGGGCCGCGGGGGAGCTGTTTTTT
cdr3_aa: CASSHIGQGAAGELFF
d_call: TRBD1
v_call: TRBV4-2
clone_size: NA
j_call: TRBJ2-2

cdr3_nt: TGCGCCAGCAGTGAGGGTGACAGGGTGGATCAGCCCCAGCATTTT
cdr3_aa: CASSEGDRVDQPQHF
d_call: TRBD1
v_call: TRBV10-2
clone_size: NA
j_call: TRBJ1-5

cdr3_nt: TGTGCCAGCAGCTTAGGGACAGGTCCAGATACGCAGTATTTT
cdr3_aa: CASSLGTGPDTQYF
d_call: TRBD1
v_call: TRBV7-9
clone_size: few
j_call: TRBJ2-3

cdr3_nt: TGTGCCAGCAGCTCCCGTAGGGGGGGGACGGGAACTAATGAAAAACTGTTTTTT
cdr3_aa: CASSSRRGGTGTNEKLFF
d_call: NA
v_call: TRBV7-3
clone_size: few
j_call: TRBJ1-4

cdr3_nt: TGTGCCAGCAGTCCCGGGACAGGGGGCCGGAAGCCCCAGCATTTT
cdr3_aa: CASSPGTGGRKPQHF
d_call: TRBD1
v_call: TRBV6-4
clone_size: few
j_call: TRBJ1-5

cdr3_nt: TGTGCCAGCCTTAGGGGGCTAGGGACCCAGTACTTC
cdr3_aa: CASLRGLGTQYF
d_call: TRBD1
v_call: TRBV28
clone_size: NA
j_call: TRBJ2-5

cdr3_nt: TGTGCCAGCAGCTTAGTTTGGGCAGACAGCTCCTACGAGCAGTACTTC
cdr3_aa: CASSLVWADSSYEQYF
d_call: NA
v_call: TRBV7-9
clone_size: NA
j_call: TRBJ2-7

cdr3_nt: TGTGCCAGCACCCAAACAGGGGGGTCTGGAAACACCATATATTTT
cdr3_aa: CASTQTGGSGNTIYF
d_call: TRBD1
v_call: TRBV7-9
clone_size: NA
j_call: TRBJ1-3

cdr3_nt: TGTGCCAGCAGTTACTCGGCGGGTCCCTACGAGCAGCAGTACTTC
cdr3_aa: CASSYSAGPYEQQYF
d_call: NA
v_call: TRBV6-6
clone_size: NA
j_call: TRBJ2-7

cdr3_nt: TGTGCCAGTAGTGTCGATGACAGTACAGCTAACTATGGCTACACCTTC
cdr3_aa: CASSVDDSTANYGYTF
d_call: NA
v_call: TRBV19
clone_size: NA
j_call: TRBJ1-2

cdr3_nt: TGTGCCAGCAGTGAAGCGCCTCTAATTGAAAAACTGTTTTTT
cdr3_aa: CASSEAPLIEKLFF
d_call: NA
v_call: TRBV6-1
clone_size: NA
j_call: TRBJ1-4

cdr3_nt: TGTGCCACCAGCCTACCGGGACAGTCTCACACCATATATTTT
cdr3_aa: CATSLPGQSHTIYF
d_call: TRBD1
v_call: TRBV15
clone_size: NA
j_call: TRBJ1-3